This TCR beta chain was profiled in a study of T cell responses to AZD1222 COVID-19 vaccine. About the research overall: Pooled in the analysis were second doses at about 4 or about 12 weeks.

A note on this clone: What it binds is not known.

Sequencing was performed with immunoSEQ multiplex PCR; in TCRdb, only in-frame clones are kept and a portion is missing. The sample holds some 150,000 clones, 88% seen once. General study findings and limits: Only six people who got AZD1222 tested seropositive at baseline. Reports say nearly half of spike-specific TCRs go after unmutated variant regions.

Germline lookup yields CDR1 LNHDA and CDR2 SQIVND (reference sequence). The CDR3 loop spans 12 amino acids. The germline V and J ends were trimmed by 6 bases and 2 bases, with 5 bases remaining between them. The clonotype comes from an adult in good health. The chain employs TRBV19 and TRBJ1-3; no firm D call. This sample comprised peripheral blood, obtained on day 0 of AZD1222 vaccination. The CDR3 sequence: CASRGAGNTIYF. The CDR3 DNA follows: TGTGCCAGTAGGGGAGCTGGAAACACCATATATTTT. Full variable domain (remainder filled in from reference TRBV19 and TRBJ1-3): DGGITQSPKYLFRKEGQNVTLSCEQNLNHDAMYWYRQDPGQGLRLIYYSQIVNDFQKGDIAEGYSVSREKKESFPLTVTSAQKNPTAFYLCASRGAGNTIYFGEGSWLTVV.